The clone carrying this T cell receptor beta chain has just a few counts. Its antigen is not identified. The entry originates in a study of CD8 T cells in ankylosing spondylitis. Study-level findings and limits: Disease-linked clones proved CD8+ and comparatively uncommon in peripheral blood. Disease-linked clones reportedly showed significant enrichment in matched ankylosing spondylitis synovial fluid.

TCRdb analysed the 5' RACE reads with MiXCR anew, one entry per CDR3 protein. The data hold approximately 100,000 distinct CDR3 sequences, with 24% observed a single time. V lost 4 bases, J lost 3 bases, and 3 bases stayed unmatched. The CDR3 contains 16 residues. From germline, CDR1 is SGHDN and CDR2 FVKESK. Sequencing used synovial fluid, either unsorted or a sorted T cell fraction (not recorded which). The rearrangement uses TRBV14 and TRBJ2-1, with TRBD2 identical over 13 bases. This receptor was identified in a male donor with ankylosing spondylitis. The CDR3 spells CASSLWTSGGYNEQFF. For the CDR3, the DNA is TGTGCCAGCAGCCTCTGGACTAGCGGGGGCTACAATGAGCAGTTCTTC. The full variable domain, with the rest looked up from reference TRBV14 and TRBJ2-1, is EAGVTQFPSHSVIEKGQTVTLRCDPISGHDNLYWYRRVMGKEIKFLLHFVKESKQDESGMPNNRFLAERTGGTYSTLKVQPAELEDSGVYFCASSLWTSGGYNEQFFGPGTRLTVL.